This T cell receptor beta chain emerged from a study of blood T cells in healthy people across ages. The study, taken as a whole, reports: Naive CD4+ cell counts and diversity both ran higher in long-lived than in aged donors.

Of note for this clonotype: Its specificity is not known.

The germline gives CDR1 SGDLS, CDR2 YYNGEE. This CDR3 has 14 residues. Trimming took 3 bases from V and 0 from J, leaving 9 bases between them. The second PCR ran roughly 7 to 12 cycles with a sample-barcoded 5' primer and J-beta primers. In TCRdb, the 5' RACE reads were re-called with MiXCR into one record per CDR3 protein. This table holds around 940,000 distinct CDR3 sequences, about 53% found once. This TCR was recovered from a woman aged 60-75 years in good health. Input material: blood. This rearrangement joins TRBV9 to TRBJ1-2; D is uncertain. In nucleotides, the CDR3 is TGTGCCAGCAGCGCGGGCCCTGCTAACTATGGCTACACCTTC. This encodes CASSAGPANYGYTF.